This passage covers 10 T cell receptor beta chains from one sample sequenced in a study of blood T cell repertoires in COVID-19. Repertoires were generated with immunoSEQ multiplex PCR, while TCRdb's copy carries only in-frame clones and drops some. The sample records 100,000 or so clones, over 85% being singletons. The sample comprised peripheral blood. The receptors shown here come from a man in his 70s with acute or convalescent COVID-19.

The genes are TRBV19 and TRBJ2-1; 11 nucleotides line up with TRBD1. Germline CDR1 and CDR2: LNHDA and SQIVND (reference sequence). This CDR3 comprises 15 residues. The J segment lost 6 bases and the V segment lost 7 bases, leaving 8 bases of the junction unmatched. The CDR3 protein is CASTDGGTGGNEQFF. CDR3 nucleotides: TGTGCCAGTACGGATGGTGGGACAGGGGGCAATGAGCAGTTCTTC.

The chain links TRBV27 to TRBJ1-1, with TRBD1 identical over 7 bases. CDR3 length equals 14 residues. Trimming took 8 bases from V and 7 from J; bases not matched to a gene: 13. Germline V gives CDR1 MNHEY, CDR2 SMNVEV (reference sequence). The CDR3 bases are TGTGCCAGCTCTCCCACCGGGACAGTTTTTGAAGCTTTCTTT. It yields the protein CASSPTGTVFEAFF.

Points on this clone: Other DNA sequences in this specimen translate into the identical CDR3. CDR3 in amino acids: CASSGDTDTQYF. CDR3 in DNA: TGTGCCAGCAGCGGAGACACAGATACGCAGTATTTT. The chain links TRBV9 to TRBJ2-3, with D hard to call. The CDR3 spans 12 residues. Trimming removed 3 bases at V and 2 bases at J, with 4 bases between. CDR1 SGDLS and CDR2 YYNGEE come from the germline V gene.

V and J are TRBV7-8 and TRBJ2-3, with TRBD1 identical over 7 bases. The CDR3 spans 13 residues. Per the germline V gene, CDR1 is SGHVS and CDR2 is FQNEAQ. With V trimmed by 5 bases and J by 2 bases, 1 base remained unmatched. CDR3 coding DNA: TGTGCCAGCAGCGGACAGGTCACAGATACGCAGTATTTT. Protein: CASSGQVTDTQYF.

This clone appeared a single time. This rearrangement joins TRBV2 to TRBJ1-6; weak D call: TRBD1 (5 bases). CDR1 is SNHLY, CDR2 FYNNEI, per germline. The V and J ends lost 4 bases and 7 bases respectively, with 17 bases between them. CDR3 size: 16 residues. The DNA of the CDR3 is TGTGCCAGCAGTGTGGCAGGGATAAGTGGAAATTCACCCCTCCACTTT. This sequence encodes CASSVAGISGNSPLHF.

This clone was counted a single time. The chain combines TRBV7-9 with TRBJ1-4, with a tentative D call TRBD1 (5 bases). The CDR3 consists of 11 residues. V was cut by 5 bases and J by 14 bases, with 12 bases left in between. Germline V gene data show CDR1 as SEHNR and CDR2 as FQNEAQ (reference sequence). Here the CDR3 DNA reads TGTGCCAGCAGCCCGAATCAGGGTCTGTTTTTT. Translated, it gives CASSPNQGLFF.

The chain links TRBV6-5 to TRBJ1-1; 8 bases are a match to TRBD1. The CDR3 runs to 16 residues. The V gene's germline CDR1 is MNHEY and CDR2 SVGAGI. The junction had 13 bases not matched to a gene; V was cut back by 4 bases and J by 6 bases. CDR3: CASSFLRLQGGAEAFF. In DNA form, the CDR3 reads TGTGCCAGCAGTTTCCTTCGGCTACAGGGGGGCGCTGAAGCTTTCTTT.

The J gene is TRBJ2-2, the V gene TRBV11-2; weak D call: TRBD1 (6 bases). The CDR3 is 14 amino acids. Trimming removed 6 bases at V and 3 bases at J, with 11 bases between. Germline CDR1 SGHAT, CDR2 FQNNGV. CDR3 in amino acids: CASSKGQYTGELFF. DNA for the CDR3: TGTGCCAGCAGTAAAGGACAGTACACCGGGGAGCTGTTTTTT.

The count of this clone is one. The chain is built from TRBV11-3 and TRBJ2-3; possible D gene TRBD1, 5 bases. The CDR3 runs to 16 residues. Trimming took 6 bases from V and 0 from J, leaving 16 bases between them. Germline V CDR1 and CDR2: SGHNT, YENEEA. This CDR3 is CASRRPGLGSTDTQYF. Written as DNA, the CDR3 is TGTGCCAGCAGACGGCCAGGGCTAGGTAGCACAGATACGCAGTATTTT.

V is TRBV28 and J is TRBJ1-1; D might be TRBD1 (6 bases). Deletions cut 2 bases from V and 6 bases from J, with 19 bases between. The CDR3 runs to 16 residues. The germline V gene has CDR1 MDHEN and CDR2 SYDVKM. For the CDR3, the DNA is TGTGCCAGCAGTTTAACACTTACAGGGTGGGGTGCTGAAGCTTTCTTT. It translates to CASSLTLTGWGAEAFF.